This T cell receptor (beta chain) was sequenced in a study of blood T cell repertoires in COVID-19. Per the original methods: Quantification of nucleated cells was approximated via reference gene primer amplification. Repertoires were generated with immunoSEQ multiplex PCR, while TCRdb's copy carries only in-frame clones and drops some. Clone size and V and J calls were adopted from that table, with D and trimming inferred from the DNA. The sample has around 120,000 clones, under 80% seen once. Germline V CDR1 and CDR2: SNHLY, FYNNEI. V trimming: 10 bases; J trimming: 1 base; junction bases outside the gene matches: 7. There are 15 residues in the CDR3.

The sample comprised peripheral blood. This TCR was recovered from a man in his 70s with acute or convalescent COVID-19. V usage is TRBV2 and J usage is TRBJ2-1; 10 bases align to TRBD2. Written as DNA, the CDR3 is TGTGCCACCAAAAGGACTAGCGGATCCTACAATGAGCAGTTCTTC. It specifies CATKRTSGSYNEQFF.